The 18 T cell receptor beta chains presented below share a single source sample, sequenced in a study of blood T cells in healthy people across ages (dated by TCRdb to the mid-2010s). Library method: 5' RACE. Sequencing was carried out with an Illumina HiSeq 2500. A second roughly 6 to 11 cycle PCR used a sample-barcoded 5' primer and a J-beta primer mix. In-frame beta chains were kept once TCRdb had trimmed the public reads at Q25 with fastp and called clones with MiXCR. Here each entry gathers all rows of one CDR3 protein and keeps the most common genes and DNA. Counted in this sample were 1.5 million to 2 million distinct CDR3 sequences; around 48% of them appeared once. Around 2.1% of the sample is in the top ten clones. Sequencing was done on a sample of blood. Receptors originate from a woman in her thirties or forties in good health.

In its sample, this clonotype was seen a few times. The rearrangement joins TRBV9 to TRBJ2-5; TRBD2 matches 9 bases. CDR1 is SGDLS, CDR2 YYNGEE, per germline. The CDR3 is 15 amino acids. With V trimmed by 2 bases and J by 2 bases, 4 bases remained unmatched. The CDR3 DNA follows: TGTGCCAGCAGCGTCAGTACTAGCGGGCAAGAGACCCAGTACTTC. Translated, it gives CASSVSTSGQETQYF.

This clonotype was recorded a few times. The rearrangement joins TRBV5-6 to TRBJ1-2; D gene ambiguous. Germline values: CDR1 SGHDT, CDR2 YYEEEE. The CDR3 sequence is 13 residues long. V was shortened by 6 bases and J by 8 bases, with 17 bases between the two germline ends. CDR3 coding DNA: TGTGCCAGCACCATTTGGGGATCATTCGGCTACACCTTC. Protein: CASTIWGSFGYTF.

The chain couples TRBV7-2 to TRBJ2-3, with TRBD1 identical over 8 bases. In germline, CDR1 is SGHTA, CDR2 FQGNSA. The length of the CDR3 is 15 residues. J gave up 2 bases and V 5 bases, and 6 bases lay outside the gene matches. The CDR3 region has the DNA TGTGCCAGCAGCCACGGGACAGGTCACACAGATACGCAGTATTTT. Amino acids: CASSHGTGHTDTQYF. Drawing the rest from reference TRBV7-2 and TRBJ2-3, the complete variable domain is GAGVSQSPSNKVTEKGKDVELRCDPISGHTALYWYRQSLGQGLEFLIYFQGNSAPDKSGLPSDRFSAERTGGSVSTLTIQRTQQEDSAVYLCASSHGTGHTDTQYFGPGTRLTVL.

This clonotype has just one count. The chain joins TRBV6-1 to TRBJ2-1; D uncertain. The CDR3 has 16 amino acids. Looked up from germline, CDR1 is MNHNS and CDR2 is SASEGT. Trimming shortened V by 2 bases and J by 4 bases, and 15 bases separated the two germline ends. CDR3 coding DNA: TGTGCCAGCAGTGAACGAGTTGGAGCGAAATACAATGAGCAGTTCTTC. Translating gives CASSERVGAKYNEQFF.

This clonotype was found a few times. This rearrangement joins TRBV28 to TRBJ1-2; D gene ambiguous. V lost 5 bases to trimming and J lost 4 bases, with 8 bases between them. The germline gives CDR1 MDHEN, CDR2 SYDVKM. There are 12 residues in the CDR3. CDR3 nucleotides: TGTGCCAGCAGTCCGTTCAGCTATGGCTACACCTTC. This gives the protein CASSPFSYGYTF.

This clonotype was observed a few times. The gene calls are TRBV27 and TRBJ2-5; D is uncertain. CDR1 and CDR2 from the germline V gene are MNHEY and SMNVEV (reference sequence). V lost 5 bases to trimming and J lost 4 bases, with 14 bases between them. This CDR3 spans 14 amino acids. The CDR3 here is CASSTLRAVETQYF. The DNA for the CDR3 is TGTGCCAGCAGTACCCTCCGGGCGGTAGAGACCCAGTACTTC.

CDR3 nucleotides: TGCGCCAGCAGTGAGGGGGGGGCAACCTACGAGCAGTACTTC. Translated, it gives CASSEGGATYEQYF. V and J are TRBV10-2 and TRBJ2-7, with TRBD2 as a possible D gene (7 bases). Germline V CDR1 and CDR2: WSHSY, SAAADI. V gave up 2 bases and J gave up 2 bases, with 10 bases separating them. The CDR3 consists of 14 residues.

The gene calls are TRBV20-1 and TRBJ1-2; D is unresolved. The germline CDR1 and CDR2 sequences are DFQATT and SNEGSKA (reference sequence). V was cut by 7 bases and J by 4 bases, with 10 bases left in between. The CDR3 length is 11 residues. The CDR3 loop is CSDSTSYGYTF. The CDR3 DNA sequence: TGCAGTGACTCGACAAGCTATGGCTACACCTTC.

This sequence joins TRBV25-1 and TRBJ1-1; D uncertain. V was pared by 6 bases and J by 0 bases, with 8 bases between. The CDR3 is made up of 13 amino acids. Germline V lookup: CDR1 MGHDK, CDR2 SYGVNS. The CDR3 DNA is TGTGCCAGCAGATTTAACATGAACACTGAAGCTTTCTTT. Translated: CASRFNMNTEAFF.

The chain employs TRBV11-3 and TRBJ2-1; D unresolved. Germline V CDR1 and CDR2: SGHNT, YENEEA. The CDR3 sequence is 14 residues long. The ends were cut back, 0 bases at V and 9 bases at J, with 12 bases in the middle. In DNA, the CDR3 is TGTGCCAGCAGCTTAGATCAGGACGGCGGTGAGCAGTTCTTC. Protein sequence: CASSLDQDGGEQFF.

The chain couples TRBV20-1 to TRBJ2-3; perhaps TRBD1 as D (6 bases). The V gene lost 5 bases and the J gene lost 5 bases, with 20 bases spanning the gap. Germline V lookup: CDR1 DFQATT, CDR2 SNEGSKA (reference sequence). The CDR3 runs to 15 residues. This chain's CDR3 is CSARPQTGWGDTQYF. CDR3 bases: TGCAGTGCTCGACCGCAGACAGGTTGGGGAGATACGCAGTATTTT.

This chain joins TRBV20-1 and TRBJ2-1, with D unclear. CDR1 DFQATT and CDR2 SNEGSKA come from the germline V gene (reference sequence). The CDR3 is 14 residues long. Trimming took 3 bases from V and 3 from J, leaving 12 bases between them. CDR3 loop: CSASQSILYNEQFF. Written as DNA, the CDR3 is TGCAGTGCTAGTCAGAGCATTCTCTACAATGAGCAGTTCTTC.

This clonotype came up a few times. This chain uses TRBV29-1 with TRBJ2-7; no clear D gene. Trimming took 3 bases from V and 7 from J, leaving 13 bases between them. CDR1 is SQVTM and CDR2 is ANQGSEA in the germline V gene. This CDR3 has 12 residues. This CDR3 reads CSVERSYNEQYF. The CDR3 nucleotides read TGCAGCGTTGAGCGCTCCTATAATGAGCAGTACTTC.

The chain joins TRBV6-5 to TRBJ2-4; TRBD1 aligns across 10 bases. This CDR3 is 13 amino acids long. CDR1 is MNHEY and CDR2 is SVGAGI in the germline V gene. Trimming at V came to 6 bases and at J to 7 bases, leaving 3 bases not matched to a gene. In nucleotides, the CDR3 is TGTGCCAGCAGACAGGGACAGGGGAACATTCAGTACTTC. It yields the protein CASRQGQGNIQYF.

The chain employs TRBV29-1 and TRBJ2-3, with D perhaps TRBD2 (5 bases). The V end was cut by 7 bases, the J end by 3 bases, with 14 bases between. Germline V gene lookup returns CDR1 SQVTM and CDR2 ANQGSEA. The CDR3 sequence is 13 residues long. CDR3 bases: TGCAGCGGGGGAGCCCCCACAACAGATACGCAGTATTTT. Encoded protein: CSGGAPTTDTQYF.

The chain has TRBV28 and TRBJ2-7; a weak D match, TRBD2 (5 bases). This CDR3 region has 14 residues. In germline, CDR1 is MDHEN, CDR2 SYDVKM. Trimming shortened V by 5 bases and J by 1 base, and 12 bases separated the two germline ends. In DNA, the CDR3 is TGTGCCAGCAGTACCAGGACGGGATCCTACGAGCAGTACTTC. It specifies CASSTRTGSYEQYF.

The CDR3 sequence is CASTPKVGDTQYF. The CDR3 DNA follows: TGTGCCAGCACCCCTAAAGTAGGGGATACGCAGTATTTT. This chain links TRBV12-3 or TRBV12-4 with TRBJ2-3; no clear D. Trimming cost V 7 bases and J 6 bases, with 14 bases left between them. The CDR3 sequence is 13 residues long.

This sequence joins TRBV6-6 and TRBJ1-5, with no clear D. Germline-derived CDR1 and CDR2 are MNHNY and SVGAGI (reference sequence). The CDR3 has 12 residues. V was shortened by 7 bases and J by 3 bases, with 7 bases between the two germline ends. The CDR3 region has the DNA TGTGCCAGCACCGGGGTCAATCAGCCCCAGCATTTT. It specifies CASTGVNQPQHF.